This T cell receptor (beta chain) derives from a study of blood T cell repertoires in COVID-19. At the level of the study: Specimens from acute and convalescent COVID-19 originated in the United States, Italy and Spain.

The CDR3 loop spans 14 amino acids. The V end lost 4 bases, the J end lost 2 bases, and 10 bases lay between the germline ends. The germline V gene has CDR1 SGHDT and CDR2 YYEEEE. The table came from immunoSEQ multiplex PCR; TCRdb's copy has only in-frame clones and leaves some out. The sample has around 100,000 clones; just under 95% are singletons. The TCR was taken from a man aged 65 to 79 with acute or convalescent COVID-19. This rearrangement joins TRBV5-6 to TRBJ1-3; maybe TRBD1 (5 bases). What was sequenced was peripheral blood. This chain's CDR3 is CASSPTGPGNTIYF. The CDR3 region has the DNA TGTGCCAGCAGCCCAACAGGCCCTGGAAACACCATATATTTT.